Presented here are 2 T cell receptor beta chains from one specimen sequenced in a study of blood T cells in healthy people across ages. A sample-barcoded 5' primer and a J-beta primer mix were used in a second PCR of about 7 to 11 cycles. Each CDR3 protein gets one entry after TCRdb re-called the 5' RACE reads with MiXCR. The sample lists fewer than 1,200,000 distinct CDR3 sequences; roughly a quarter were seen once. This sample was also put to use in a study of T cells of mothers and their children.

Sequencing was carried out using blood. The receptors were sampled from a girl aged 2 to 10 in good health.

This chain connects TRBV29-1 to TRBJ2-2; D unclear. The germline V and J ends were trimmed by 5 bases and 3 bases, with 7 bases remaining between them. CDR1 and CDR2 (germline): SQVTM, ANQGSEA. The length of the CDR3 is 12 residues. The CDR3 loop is CSVRSDTGELFF. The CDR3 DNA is TGCAGCGTTCGGTCGGACACCGGGGAGCTGTTTTTT.

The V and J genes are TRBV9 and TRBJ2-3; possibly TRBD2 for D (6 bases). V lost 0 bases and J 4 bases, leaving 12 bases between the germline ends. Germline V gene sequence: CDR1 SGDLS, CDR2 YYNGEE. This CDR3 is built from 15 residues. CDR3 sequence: CASSVGPGAPDTQYF. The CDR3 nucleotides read TGTGCCAGCAGCGTAGGACCGGGAGCCCCAGATACGCAGTATTTT.